The clone carrying this T cell receptor (beta chain) was observed once. The target antigen is unknown. These data are taken from a study of vaccination effects on CD4 cells after COVID-19. Study-level information: After the second dose, samples were taken at median day 72. General study findings and limits: Clones induced by infection and by vaccine showed marked clonal contraction late after vaccination.

After expansion with viral peptide pools in the ViraFEST assay, antigen-specific CD4+ T cells were sequenced. It was after approximately 11 days of culture that CD4+ T cells were isolated. The vaccine given was either BNT162b2 or mRNA-1273, in two doses. Generated by immunoSEQ multiplex PCR, the TCRdb table keeps only in-frame clones and is missing some. The data hold more than 15,000 clones, with around 70% observed a single time. V was trimmed by 5 bases and J by 1 base, leaving 24 bases between them. CDR1 and CDR2 (germline): SGDLS, YYNGEE. The CDR3 runs to 18 residues. This sequence was found in a human donor who received a COVID-19 vaccine. Sequencing was performed on CD4+ T cells from PBMCs cultured with SARS-CoV-2 spike peptides, taken after COVID-19 vaccination. The J gene is TRBJ1-2, the V gene TRBV9; D may be TRBD1 (5 bases). The CDR3 DNA reads TGTGCCAGCAGTCCAGAGGACACGGGAGGGGCCCTTAACTATGGCTACACCTTC. Amino acids: CASSPEDTGGALNYGYTF.